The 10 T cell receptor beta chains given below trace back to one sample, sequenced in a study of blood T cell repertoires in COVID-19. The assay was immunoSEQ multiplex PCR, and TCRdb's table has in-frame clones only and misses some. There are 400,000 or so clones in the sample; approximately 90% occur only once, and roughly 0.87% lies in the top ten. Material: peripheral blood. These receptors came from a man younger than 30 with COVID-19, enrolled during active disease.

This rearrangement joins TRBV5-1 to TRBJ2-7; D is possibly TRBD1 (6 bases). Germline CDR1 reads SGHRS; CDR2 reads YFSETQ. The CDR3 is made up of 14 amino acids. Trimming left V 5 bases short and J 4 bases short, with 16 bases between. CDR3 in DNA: TGCGCCAGCAGGCCAATACAGGGCGGGTACGAGCAGTACTTC. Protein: CASRPIQGGYEQYF.

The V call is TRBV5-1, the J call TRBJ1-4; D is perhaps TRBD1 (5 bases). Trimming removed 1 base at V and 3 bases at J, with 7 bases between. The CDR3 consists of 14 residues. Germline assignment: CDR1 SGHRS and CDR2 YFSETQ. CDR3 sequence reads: CASSLTGSNEKLFF. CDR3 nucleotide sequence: TGCGCCAGCAGCTTGACAGGCTCTAATGAAAAACTGTTTTTT.

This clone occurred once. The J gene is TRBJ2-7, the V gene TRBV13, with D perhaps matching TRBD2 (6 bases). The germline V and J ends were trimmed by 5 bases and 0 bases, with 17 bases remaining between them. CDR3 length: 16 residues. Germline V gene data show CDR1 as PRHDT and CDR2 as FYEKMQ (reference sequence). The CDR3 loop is CASSGGLRGVSYEQYF. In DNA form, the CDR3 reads TGTGCCAGCAGCGGGGGACTTCGCGGGGTCTCCTACGAGCAGTACTTC.

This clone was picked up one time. CDR3 coding DNA: TGTGCCAGTTCGGTGGGCTGGGGGGGCCAAGAGACCCAGTACTTC. This gives the protein CASSVGWGGQETQYF. This chain joins TRBV19 and TRBJ2-5, with 7 nucleotides matching TRBD2. The CDR3 consists of 15 residues. CDR1 and CDR2 (germline): LNHDA, SQIVND (reference sequence). J gave up 1 base and V 8 bases, and 10 bases lay outside the gene matches.

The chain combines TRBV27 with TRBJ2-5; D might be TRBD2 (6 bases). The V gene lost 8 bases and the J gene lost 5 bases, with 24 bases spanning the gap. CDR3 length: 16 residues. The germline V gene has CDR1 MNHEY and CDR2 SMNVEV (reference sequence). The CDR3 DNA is TGTGCCAGCCGAAAGGCGCCGGGAGTTTTAGGGGAGACCCAGTACTTC. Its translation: CASRKAPGVLGETQYF.

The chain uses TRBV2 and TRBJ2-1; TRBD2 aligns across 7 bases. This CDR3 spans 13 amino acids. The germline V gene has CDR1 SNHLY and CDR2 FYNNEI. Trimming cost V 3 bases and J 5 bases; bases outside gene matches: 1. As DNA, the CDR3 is TGTGCCAGCAGTGAGGGACTAAACAATGAGCAGTTCTTC. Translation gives CASSEGLNNEQFF.

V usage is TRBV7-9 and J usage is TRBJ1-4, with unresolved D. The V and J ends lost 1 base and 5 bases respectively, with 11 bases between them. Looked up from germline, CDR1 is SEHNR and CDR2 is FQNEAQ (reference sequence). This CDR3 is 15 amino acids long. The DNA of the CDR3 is TGTGCCAGCAGCTTAGGAGTCCGTGAAAATGAAAAACTGTTTTTT. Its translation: CASSLGVRENEKLFF. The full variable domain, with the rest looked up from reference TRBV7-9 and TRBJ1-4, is DTGVSQNPRHKITKRGQNVTFRCDPISEHNRLYWYRQTLGQGPEFLTYFQNEAQLEKSRLLSDRFSAERPKGSFSTLEIQRTEQGDSAMYLCASSLGVRENEKLFFGSGTQLSVL.

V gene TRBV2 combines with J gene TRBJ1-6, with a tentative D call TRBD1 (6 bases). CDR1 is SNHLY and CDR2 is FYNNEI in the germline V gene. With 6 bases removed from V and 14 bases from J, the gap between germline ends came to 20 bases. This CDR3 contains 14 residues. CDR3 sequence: CASSLRDTGLTLHF. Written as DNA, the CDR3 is TGTGCCAGCAGCCTCCGGGACACAGGCCTTACCCTCCACTTT. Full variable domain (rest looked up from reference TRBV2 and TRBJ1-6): EPEVTQTPSHQVTQMGQEVILRCVPISNHLYFYWYRQILGQKVEFLVSFYNNEISEKSEIFDDQFSVERPDGSNFTLKIRSTKLEDSAMYFCASSLRDTGLTLHFGNGTRLTVT.

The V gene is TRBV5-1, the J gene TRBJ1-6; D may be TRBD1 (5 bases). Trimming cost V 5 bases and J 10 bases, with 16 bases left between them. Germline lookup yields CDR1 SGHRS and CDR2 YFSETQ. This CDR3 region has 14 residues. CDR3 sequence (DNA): TGCGCCAGCAGTCGGATTTGGGGCGAATCACCCCTCCACTTT. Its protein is CASSRIWGESPLHF.

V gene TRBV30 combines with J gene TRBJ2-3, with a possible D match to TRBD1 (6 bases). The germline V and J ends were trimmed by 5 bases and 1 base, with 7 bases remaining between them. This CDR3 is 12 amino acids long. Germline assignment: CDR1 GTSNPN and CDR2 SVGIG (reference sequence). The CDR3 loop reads CAWEGGTDTQYF. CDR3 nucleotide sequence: TGTGCCTGGGAGGGGGGCACAGATACGCAGTATTTT.